This T cell receptor (beta chain) is drawn from a study of OX40 agonist ivuxolimab in advanced cancers. Study findings and constraints: Clonal expansion from baseline to week 6 occurred in both CD4+ and CD8+ T cells.

Remarks on this clone: What it binds is unknown.

Some clones are missing from TCRdb's copy, which holds only in-frame ones; the method was immunoSEQ multiplex PCR. The table records about 19,000 clones, about four fifths of them present only once. V lost 0 bases to trimming and J lost 4 bases; unmatched junction nucleotides: 5. This CDR3 spans 16 amino acids. Per germline, CDR1 SGHTS and CDR2 YDEGEE. Sequences were derived from CD4+ or CD8+ T cells sorted from blood, sampled in a trial of the OX40 agonist ivuxolimab. This TCR came from an adult with an advanced solid tumor such as melanoma, head and neck, liver or kidney cancer. The chain couples TRBV5-8 to TRBJ2-3; 10 nucleotides line up with TRBD2. CDR3 sequence reads: CASSLAASGGADTQYF. The CDR3, as DNA: TGTGCCAGCAGCTTGGCAGCTAGCGGGGGTGCAGATACGCAGTATTTT. The full variable domain, its missing parts supplied by reference TRBV5-8 and TRBJ2-3, is EAGVTQSPTHLIKTRGQQATLRCSPISGHTSVYWYQQALGLGLQFLLWYDEGEERNRGNFPPRFSGRQFPNYSSELNVNALELEDSALYLCASSLAASGGADTQYFGPGTRLTVL.